This TCR beta chain stems from a study of graft-versus-host responses after intestinal transplantation. This CDR3 has 16 residues. The V end was cut by 1 base, the J end by 0 bases, with 9 bases between. Germline V CDR1 and CDR2: SEHNR, FQNEAQ (reference sequence). The method was immunoSEQ multiplex PCR; TCRdb's version includes in-frame clones alone and lacks a portion of them. The table lists tens of thousands of clones, 85% to 95% of them singletons. Points on this clone: The antigen is undetermined.

V and J are TRBV7-9 and TRBJ2-2; no reliable D call. Sample: unstimulated CD8+ T cells sorted from spleen or lymph node cells, taken before transplant. This clonotype was obtained from a human donor who was the organ donor for an intestinal transplant. This CDR3 is CASSLGVATNTGELFF. CDR3 in DNA: TGTGCCAGCAGCTTAGGGGTAGCTACGAACACCGGGGAGCTGTTTTTT. The whole variable domain, filled in from reference TRBV7-9 and TRBJ2-2, reads DTGVSQNPRHKITKRGQNVTFRCDPISEHNRLYWYRQTLGQGPEFLTYFQNEAQLEKSRLLSDRFSAERPKGSFSTLEIQRTEQGDSAMYLCASSLGVATNTGELFFGEGSRLTVL.